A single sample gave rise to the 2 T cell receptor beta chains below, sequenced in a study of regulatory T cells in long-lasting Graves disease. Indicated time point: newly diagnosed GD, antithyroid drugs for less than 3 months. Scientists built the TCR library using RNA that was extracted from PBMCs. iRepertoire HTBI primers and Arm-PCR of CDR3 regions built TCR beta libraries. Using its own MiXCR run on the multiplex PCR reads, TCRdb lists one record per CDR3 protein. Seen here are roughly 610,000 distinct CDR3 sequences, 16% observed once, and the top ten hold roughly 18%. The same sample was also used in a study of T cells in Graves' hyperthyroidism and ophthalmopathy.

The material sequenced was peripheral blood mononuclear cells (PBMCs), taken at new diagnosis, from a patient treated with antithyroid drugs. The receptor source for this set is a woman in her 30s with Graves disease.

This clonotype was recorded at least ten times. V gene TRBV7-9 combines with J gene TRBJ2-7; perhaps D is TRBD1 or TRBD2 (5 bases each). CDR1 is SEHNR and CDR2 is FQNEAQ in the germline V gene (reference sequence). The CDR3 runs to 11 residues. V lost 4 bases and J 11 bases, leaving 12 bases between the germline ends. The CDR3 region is CASSSGGIEYF. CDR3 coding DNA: TGTGCCAGCAGCTCTGGGGGAATTGAGTACTTC.

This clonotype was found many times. The chain's CDR3 is CASIKEGAPSYEQYF. The CDR3 DNA is TGTGCCAGCATCAAGGAGGGGGCCCCGTCCTACGAGCAGTACTTC. V usage is TRBV16 and J usage is TRBJ2-7; a possible D gene is TRBD1 (7 bases). Germline V CDR1 and CDR2: KGHSY, FQNENV. Trimming left V 7 bases short and J 1 base short, with 17 bases between. CDR3 length: 15 amino acids.